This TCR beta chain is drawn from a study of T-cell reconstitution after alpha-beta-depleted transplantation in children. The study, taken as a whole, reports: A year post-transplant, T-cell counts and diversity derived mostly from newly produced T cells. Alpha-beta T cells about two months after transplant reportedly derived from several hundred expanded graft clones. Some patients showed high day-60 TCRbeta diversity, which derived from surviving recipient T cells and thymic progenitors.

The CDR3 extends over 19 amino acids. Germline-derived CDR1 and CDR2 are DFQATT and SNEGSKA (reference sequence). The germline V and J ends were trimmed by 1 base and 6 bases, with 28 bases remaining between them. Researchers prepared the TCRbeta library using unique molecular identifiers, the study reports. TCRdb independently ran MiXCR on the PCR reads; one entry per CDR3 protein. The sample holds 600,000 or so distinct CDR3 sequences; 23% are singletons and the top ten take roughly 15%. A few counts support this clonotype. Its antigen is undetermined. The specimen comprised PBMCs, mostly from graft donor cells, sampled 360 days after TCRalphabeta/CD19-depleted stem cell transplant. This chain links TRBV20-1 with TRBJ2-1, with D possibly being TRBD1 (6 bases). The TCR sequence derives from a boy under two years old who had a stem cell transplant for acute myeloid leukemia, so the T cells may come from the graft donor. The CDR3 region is CSARVPTGISPRGFNEQFF. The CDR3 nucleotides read TGCAGTGCTAGAGTTCCAACCGGGATTTCCCCCAGGGGTTTCAATGAGCAGTTCTTC.